The present TCR beta chain was sequenced within a study of cytomegalovirus exposure and HLA in healthy donors. In the study overall: It was reported in a later analysis that the same platform had been used for the 120 or so validation repertoires as for the 550 to 700 first-cohort repertoires.

As concerns this clone: The target antigen is unknown.

Whole-study results and caveats: Reports showed the classifier diagnosing cytomegalovirus status with high specificity and sensitivity. Listed as cytomegalovirus-associated were 150 to 200 TCR beta chains.

The protocol was immunoSEQ multiplex PCR, while the TCRdb copy is restricted to in-frame clones and leaves out a portion. In the table there are 120,000 or so clones, about nine tenths of which are singletons. This CDR3 contains 15 residues. CDR1 and CDR2 from the germline V gene are KGHSH and LQKENI. V dropped 4 bases and J dropped 7; count of bases not matched to a gene: 7. The clonotype was recovered from a man younger than 30 in good health and CMV-seronegative. The chain carries TRBV18 and TRBJ2-1, with TRBD2 matching 10 bases. Sample: PBMCs. The CDR3 DNA is TGTGCCAGCTCACATCGGACTAGCGGAGTTAATGAGCAGTTCTTC. Its protein is CASSHRTSGVNEQFF.